This T cell receptor (beta chain) was sequenced for a study of blood T cell repertoires in COVID-19. Study details: There were acute and convalescent COVID-19 samples, and they came from the United States, Italy and Spain.

TCRdb's copy holds only in-frame clones and misses some; the assay was immunoSEQ multiplex PCR. The data hold roughly 280,000 clones, with around nine tenths observed a single time. Germline V lookup: CDR1 SGHRS, CDR2 YFSETQ. This CDR3 region has 13 residues. The V gene lost 1 base and the J gene lost 1 base, with 5 bases spanning the gap. The source of this sequence is a man aged 35 to 55 with active or convalescent COVID-19. This chain connects TRBV5-1 to TRBJ2-5; D remains unclear. Sequenced: peripheral blood. CDR3: CASSLTPQETQYF. The CDR3 DNA follows: TGCGCCAGCAGCTTGACACCCCAAGAGACCCAGTACTTC.